These 13 T cell receptor beta chains were all obtained from the same sample, sequenced in a study of T cell repertoires in ileal Crohn's disease. Sequencing was performed with immunoSEQ multiplex PCR; in TCRdb, only in-frame clones are kept and a portion is missing. This sample carries 15,000 or so clones, around 80% of them seen once, and the ten largest clones take about 6%. Input material: ileal tissue. The source is an adult with Crohn's disease.

About this clone: Other DNA sequences in the sample encode the same CDR3. This chain uses TRBV7-8 with TRBJ1-3, with unresolved D. CDR1 is SGHVS, CDR2 FQNEAQ, per germline. Trimming removed 5 bases from V and 4 bases from J, with 6 bases in between. The CDR3 extends over 12 amino acids. CDR3 DNA: TGTGCCAGCAGCCCCTCGGGAAACACCATATATTTT. Translating it yields CASSPSGNTIYF.

The V call is TRBV5-1, the J call TRBJ1-6, with D maybe TRBD1 (5 bases). The V and J ends lost 5 bases and 8 bases respectively, with 8 bases between them. Germline lookup yields CDR1 SGHRS and CDR2 YFSETQ. The CDR3 runs 12 residues. The CDR3 loop reads CASSAGDSPLHF. The CDR3 DNA reads as TGCGCCAGCAGTGCGGGGGATTCACCCCTCCACTTT.

J is TRBJ2-1 and V is TRBV30, with 10 nucleotides matching TRBD2. The CDR3 consists of 15 residues. Germline V gives CDR1 GTSNPN, CDR2 SVGIG (reference sequence). Germline trimming cut 4 bases from V and 8 bases from J; bases unmatched to any gene: 11. CDR3 sequence: CAWTPPERGGDEQFF. The CDR3 DNA is TGTGCCTGGACCCCCCCCGAGCGGGGGGGCGATGAGCAGTTCTTC.

This clone has more than one count but fewer than ten. CDR3 DNA: TGTGCCTGGAGTGTACTGAGTAGCGGGGGAACCGGGGAGCTGTTTTTT. Translating it yields CAWSVLSSGGTGELFF. The chain has TRBV30 and TRBJ2-2, with TRBD2 matching over 9 bases. J was trimmed by 5 bases and V by 0 bases; bases with no gene match: 7. The CDR3 is 16 residues long. The germline CDR1 and CDR2 sequences are GTSNPN and SVGIG (reference sequence).

CDR3 DNA sequence: TGCAGTGCTGCAGGGGGGGAGACCCAGTACTTC. Translated: CSAAGGETQYF. This chain uses TRBV20-1 with TRBJ2-5; possible D gene TRBD1, 7 bases. The germline V and J ends were trimmed by 5 bases and 5 bases, with 9 bases remaining between them. The CDR3 has 11 amino acids. Germline CDR1 is DFQATT and CDR2 is SNEGSKA (reference sequence).

This rearrangement joins TRBV11-2 to TRBJ1-6, with D perhaps TRBD1 (6 bases). The V end lost 5 bases, the J end lost 7 bases, and 15 bases lay between the germline ends. The CDR3 sequence is 15 residues long. CDR1 SGHAT and CDR2 FQNNGV come from the germline V gene. Here the CDR3 reads CASSPAAGANSPLHF. In DNA form, the CDR3 reads TGTGCCAGCAGCCCAGCGGCAGGGGCCAATTCACCCCTCCACTTT.

This chain joins TRBV29-1 and TRBJ2-3, with a possible D match to TRBD1 (6 bases). CDR3 length equals 15 residues. Trimming removed 3 bases from V and 2 bases from J, with 15 bases in between. CDR1 is SQVTM, CDR2 ANQGSEA, per germline. The DNA for the CDR3 is TGCAGCGTTGAGGAACGAGCAGGGGTCACAGATACGCAGTATTTT. It encodes CSVEERAGVTDTQYF.

CDR3 in amino acids: CAWREVGYTF. In DNA, the CDR3 is TGTGCCTGGAGGGAGGTCGGCTACACCTTC. The J gene is TRBJ1-2, the V gene TRBV30; D gene unclear. Trimming removed 3 bases from V and 8 bases from J, with 7 bases in between. This CDR3 contains 10 residues. The germline gives CDR1 GTSNPN, CDR2 SVGIG (reference sequence).

This chain links TRBV27 with TRBJ2-5; 10 positions agree with TRBD1. Unmatched junction bases numbered 8, after V lost 6 bases and J lost 1 base. CDR1 and CDR2 from the germline V gene are MNHEY and SMNVEV (reference sequence). The CDR3 extends over 16 amino acids. Here the CDR3 reads CASSLARDRGQETQYF. CDR3 DNA sequence: TGTGCCAGCAGCCTGGCGCGGGACAGGGGCCAAGAGACCCAGTACTTC.

This chain uses TRBV11-2 with TRBJ2-1; 10 nucleotides align to TRBD2. This CDR3 contains 15 residues. V was pared by 0 bases and J by 11 bases, with 7 bases of the junction left unmatched. Looked up from germline, CDR1 is SGHAT and CDR2 is FQNNGV. The CDR3 loop reads CASSLDPIAGGQQFF. The DNA of the CDR3 is TGTGCCAGCAGCTTAGACCCTATAGCGGGGGGACAGCAGTTCTTC.

The chain carries TRBV7-2 and TRBJ2-7, with 8 positions matching TRBD1. There are 15 residues in the CDR3. The germline V gene encodes CDR1 SGHTA and CDR2 FQGNSA. The V gene end was trimmed by 2 bases and the J gene end by 4 bases; junction bases not matched to a gene: 7. CDR3: CASSLQGAGQYEQYF. Written as DNA, the CDR3 is TGTGCCAGCAGCTTACAGGGGGCGGGTCAATACGAGCAGTACTTC.

The chain has TRBV4-1 and TRBJ2-3; tentative D call: TRBD1 (7 bases). V lost 3 bases to trimming and J lost 1 base, with 14 bases between them. The CDR3 length is 16 residues. Germline values: CDR1 MGHRA, CDR2 YSYEKL. For the CDR3, the DNA is TGCGCCAGCAGCCACCCGGGACAGCGGGGCACAGATACGCAGTATTTT. This gives the protein CASSHPGQRGTDTQYF.

The chain couples TRBV7-8 to TRBJ2-7, with TRBD1 identical over 10 bases. CDR3 length: 14 residues. Per germline, CDR1 SGHVS and CDR2 FQNEAQ. V lost 4 bases to trimming and J lost 7 bases; unmatched junction nucleotides: 7. This chain's CDR3 is CASSSGQGPWEQYF. CDR3 DNA sequence: TGTGCCAGCAGCTCGGGACAGGGGCCATGGGAGCAGTACTTC.